Below are 15 T cell receptor beta chains sequenced from a single sample in a study of OX40 agonist ivuxolimab in advanced cancers. Some clones are missing from TCRdb's copy, which holds only in-frame ones; the method was immunoSEQ multiplex PCR. Here the sample spans more than 35,000 clones, around nine tenths being singletons. This specimen consisted of CD4+ or CD8+ T cells sorted from blood, obtained in a trial of the OX40 agonist ivuxolimab. The receptor source for this set is an adult with an advanced solid tumor such as melanoma, head and neck, liver or kidney cancer.

The chain employs TRBV19 and TRBJ2-5; TRBD2 might be the D (8 bases). V was clipped by 3 bases and J by 4 bases, with 15 bases between them. This CDR3 has 15 amino acids. Germline lookup yields CDR1 LNHDA and CDR2 SQIVND (reference sequence). The CDR3 DNA follows: TGTGCCAGTAGTATCGGGCGGGGGGACAGAGAGACCCAGTACTTC. Translated: CASSIGRGDRETQYF.

About this clone: The junction departs from germline at one end; a sequencing error may be responsible. The rearrangement joins TRBV2 to TRBJ2-7, with 11 bases matching TRBD1. The CDR3 has 15 amino acids. Germline V lookup: CDR1 SNHLY, CDR2 FYNNEI. CDR3 region: CASSEVIGGGTGGNF. The CDR3 region has the DNA TGTGCCAGCAGTGAAGTGATTGGGGGCGGGACAGGGGGTAACTTC.

DNA for the CDR3: TGTGCCAGCTCACCCCCAAGCGGGTTACGAAATCAGCCCCAGCATTTT. Protein product: CASSPPSGLRNQPQHF. This rearrangement joins TRBV18 to TRBJ1-5; D is unclear. The CDR3 spans 16 residues. The ends were cut back, 3 bases at V and 4 bases at J, with 16 bases in the middle. CDR1 is KGHSH and CDR2 is LQKENI in the germline V gene.

This chain's CDR3 is CASSPPSGGNQPQHF. The CDR3 DNA is TGTGCCAGCTCACCACCGTCCGGAGGGAATCAGCCCCAGCATTTT. V gene TRBV18 combines with J gene TRBJ1-5; no reliable D call. Per germline, CDR1 KGHSH and CDR2 LQKENI. The CDR3 loop spans 15 amino acids. V dropped 0 bases and J dropped 4 bases, with 10 bases sitting between them. The full variable domain, completed using reference TRBV18 and TRBJ1-5, is NAGVMQNPRHLVRRRGQEARLRCSPMKGHSHVYWYRQLPEEGLKFMVYLQKENIIDESGMPKERFSAEFPKEGPSILRIQQVVRGDSAAYFCASSPPSGGNQPQHFGDGTRLSIL.

The CDR3 nucleotides read TGTGCCATCAGCCCCCTTAGTGGGGGAGCCACAGATACGCAGTATTTT. Its protein product is CAISPLSGGATDTQYF. The rearrangement links TRBV10-3 to TRBJ2-3; D may correspond to TRBD1 or TRBD2 (5 bases each). This CDR3 has 16 residues. Germline V gives CDR1 ENHRY, CDR2 SYGVKD. The V and J ends lost 6 bases and 2 bases respectively, with 18 bases between them.

V gene TRBV28 combines with J gene TRBJ1-2, with D hard to call. Trimming shortened V by 7 bases and J by 4 bases, and 13 bases separated the two germline ends. The CDR3 is 13 residues long. Germline V lookup: CDR1 MDHEN, CDR2 SYDVKM. CDR3 sequence: CASTRSAGYGYTF. The CDR3 DNA follows: TGTGCCAGCACCAGATCGGCCGGCTATGGCTACACCTTC.

This clone was picked up a small number of times. The chain carries TRBV19 and TRBJ1-1; 7 nucleotides match TRBD1. The CDR3 is made up of 15 amino acids. The ends lost 5 bases at V and 3 bases at J; junction bases unmatched: 9. Germline V CDR1 and CDR2: LNHDA, SQIVND (reference sequence). Here the CDR3 reads CASSALTGIDTEAFF. Here the CDR3 DNA reads TGTGCCAGTAGTGCATTGACAGGGATCGACACTGAAGCTTTCTTT.

This clone has more than one count but fewer than ten. The gene calls are TRBV19 and TRBJ2-3; D not resolved. This CDR3 has 12 amino acids. The V gene lost 5 bases and the J gene lost 6 bases, with 9 bases spanning the gap. CDR1 is LNHDA, CDR2 SQIVND, per germline (reference sequence). The CDR3 reads CASSGSRDTQYF. The CDR3 coding sequence is TGTGCCAGTAGTGGATCACGGGATACGCAGTATTTT.

The CDR3 region is CASSLVGQITGELFF. The CDR3 DNA follows: TGTGCCAGCAGCTTAGTGGGACAAATCACCGGGGAGCTGTTTTTT. The chain uses TRBV7-9 and TRBJ2-2, with a possible D match to TRBD1 (6 bases). CDR1 is SEHNR, CDR2 FQNEAQ, per germline (reference sequence). Trimming shortened V by 1 base and J by 4 bases, and 10 bases separated the two germline ends. The length of the CDR3 is 15 residues. Drawing the rest from reference TRBV7-9 and TRBJ2-2, the complete variable domain is DTGVSQNPRHKITKRGQNVTFRCDPISEHNRLYWYRQTLGQGPEFLTYFQNEAQLEKSRLLSDRFSAERPKGSFSTLEIQRTEQGDSAMYLCASSLVGQITGELFFGEGSRLTVL.

The chain links TRBV7-2 to TRBJ1-1; D may be TRBD1 (5 bases). CDR1 and CDR2 (germline): SGHTA, FQGNSA. Trimming removed 5 bases from V and 5 bases from J, with 18 bases in between. The CDR3 is made up of 15 amino acids. The CDR3 nucleotides read TGTGCCAGCAGCCCCCAGAGGGGAGTATGGACTGAAGCTTTCTTT. This translates into CASSPQRGVWTEAFF.

Here the CDR3 reads CASSRVRYGYTF. The CDR3 DNA sequence: TGTGCCAGTAGTAGGGTTCGCTATGGCTACACCTTC. This rearrangement joins TRBV19 to TRBJ1-2; D is unresolved. V dropped 4 bases and J dropped 4 bases, with 7 bases sitting between them. Germline values: CDR1 LNHDA, CDR2 SQIVND (reference sequence). This CDR3 contains 12 residues.

The chain recombines TRBV23-1 with TRBJ2-3; tentative D call: TRBD1 (5 bases). TRBV23-1 is classed as an ORF, of uncertain function. This CDR3 region has 18 residues. The ends were cut back, 1 base at V and 0 bases at J, with 17 bases in the middle. For the CDR3, the DNA is TGCGCCAGCAGTCAATTAATTTCAACAGGCACCAGCACAGATACGCAGTATTTT. Translating it yields CASSQLISTGTSTDTQYF.

The chain employs TRBV10-3 and TRBJ2-1, with D possibly called TRBD1 or TRBD2 (6 bases each). The germline V and J ends were trimmed by 4 bases and 2 bases, with 21 bases remaining between them. Germline V lookup: CDR1 ENHRY, CDR2 SYGVKD. This CDR3 has 18 amino acids. DNA of the CDR3: TGTGCCATCAGTGGTGGGCTAGTGGGGGGCGGTGCCTACAATGAGCAGTTCTTC. Translating it yields CAISGGLVGGGAYNEQFF.

The chain combines TRBV6-4 with TRBJ1-2; 7 nucleotides line up with TRBD1. The CDR3 contains 14 residues. The germline gives CDR1 MRHNA, CDR2 SNTAGT. V lost 5 bases to trimming and J lost 3 bases; unmatched junction nucleotides: 6. This CDR3 is CASSRDSRDYGYTF. For the CDR3, the DNA is TGTGCCAGCAGTAGGGACAGTAGGGACTATGGCTACACCTTC.

Remarks on this clone: The CDR3 end shows no conserved phenylalanine or tryptophan, and so a read error is likely. CDR3 in DNA: TGTGCCATCAGTGAAGAAGGCCGGGGCCTTAATTCACCCCTCCACCTT. This gives the protein CAISEEGRGLNSPLHL. V gene TRBV10-3 combines with J gene TRBJ1-6, with D possibly TRBD1 on 5 matching bases. The CDR3 runs to 16 residues. The ends were cut back, 3 bases at V and 6 bases at J, with 15 bases in the middle. CDR1 and CDR2 (germline): ENHRY, SYGVKD.